This T cell receptor (beta chain) emerged from a study of Graves' ophthalmopathy and Graves' hyperthyroidism. General study findings and limits: The model predicted progression of ophthalmopathy with a sensitivity of approximately 68%, and its specificity was about 76%.

This clonotype has a handful of counts. The antigen is undetermined. RNA transcripts yielded amplified TCR beta CDR3 regions. HTBI primers were employed in first-round RT-PCR, then a second-round multiplex PCR followed. MiXCR, run by TCRdb on the multiplex PCR reads, gives a single entry per CDR3 protein. The data hold around 1.1 million distinct CDR3 sequences, with about 40% observed a single time. There are 16 residues in the CDR3. The germline V gene encodes CDR1 MGHRA and CDR2 YSYEKL. The V gene end was trimmed by 3 bases and the J gene end by 3 bases; junction bases not matched to a gene: 8. The sequence derives from an adult man with Graves' hyperthyroidism. The sequenced sample consisted of peripheral blood or thyroid tissue (not recorded which). The rearrangement uses TRBV4-1 and TRBJ1-5, with TRBD1 matching 7 bases. CDR3 in DNA: TGCGCCAGCAGCCAGAACGACAGGGCGATCAATCAGCCCCAGCATTTT. It encodes CASSQNDRAINQPQHF.